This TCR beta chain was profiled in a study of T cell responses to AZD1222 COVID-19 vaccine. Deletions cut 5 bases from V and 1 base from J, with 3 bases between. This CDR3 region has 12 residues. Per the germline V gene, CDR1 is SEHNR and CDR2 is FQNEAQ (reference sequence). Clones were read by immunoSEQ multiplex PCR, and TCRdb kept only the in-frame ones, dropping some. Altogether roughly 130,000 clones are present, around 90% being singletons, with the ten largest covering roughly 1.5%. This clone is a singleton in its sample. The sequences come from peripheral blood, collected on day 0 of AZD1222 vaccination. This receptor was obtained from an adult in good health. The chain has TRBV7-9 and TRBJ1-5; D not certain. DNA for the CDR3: TGTGCCAGCAGCGTAAGCAATCAGCCCCAGCATTTT. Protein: CASSVSNQPQHF.